The T cell receptor beta chain under discussion was sequenced for a study of Ad26.COV2.S vaccination and SARS-CoV-2 variants. The CDR3 spans 12 residues. V was cut by 3 bases and J by 0 bases, with 2 bases left in between. Germline assignment: CDR1 MNHNS and CDR2 SASEGT. The assay was immunoSEQ multiplex PCR, and TCRdb's table has in-frame clones only and misses some. The sample has 330,000 or so clones, roughly 90% seen once; the top ten hold approximately 5.8%. Stated treatment: 15 to 20 received Ad26.COV2.S at low or high dose, single or two shots; about 5 received placebo; per-sample allocation not given. It was on day 63 after the first vaccine or placebo injection that samples were taken.

Here the sequenced sample was peripheral blood, taken in a trial of Ad26.COV2.S vaccine versus placebo. This chain connects TRBV6-1 to TRBJ1-2; D ambiguous. This sequence was found in a person between 18 and 65 years old who received the Ad26.COV2.S COVID-19 vaccine or a placebo. Here the CDR3 DNA reads TGTGCCAGCAGTGACCCTAACTATGGCTACACCTTC. Its translation: CASSDPNYGYTF.